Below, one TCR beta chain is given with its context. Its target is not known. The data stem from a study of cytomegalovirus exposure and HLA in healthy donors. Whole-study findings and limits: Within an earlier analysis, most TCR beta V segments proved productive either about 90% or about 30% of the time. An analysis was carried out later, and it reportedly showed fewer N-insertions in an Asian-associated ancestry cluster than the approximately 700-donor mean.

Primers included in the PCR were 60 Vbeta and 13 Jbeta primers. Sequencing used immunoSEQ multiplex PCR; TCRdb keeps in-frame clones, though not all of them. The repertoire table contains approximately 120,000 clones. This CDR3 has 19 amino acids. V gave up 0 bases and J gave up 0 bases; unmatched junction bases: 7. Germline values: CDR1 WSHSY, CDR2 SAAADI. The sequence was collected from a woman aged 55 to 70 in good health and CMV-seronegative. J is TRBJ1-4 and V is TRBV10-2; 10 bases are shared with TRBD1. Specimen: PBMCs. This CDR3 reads CASSESSGQGRTTNEKLFF. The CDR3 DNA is TGCGCCAGCAGTGAGTCTTCGGGACAGGGGCGTACAACTAATGAAAAACTGTTTTTT.